Sequencing of this TCR beta chain was carried out in a study of T cell responses to AZD1222 COVID-19 vaccine. This table comes from immunoSEQ multiplex PCR, and its TCRdb copy is limited to in-frame clones, with some not included. Of about 150,000 clones listed, roughly nine tenths are singletons. For this clone: Its antigen is unidentified.

The CDR3 runs to 15 residues. V lost 5 bases to trimming and J lost 4 bases; unmatched junction nucleotides: 6. CDR1 MNHEY and CDR2 SVGAGI come from the germline V gene. Study conclusions and caveats: Nearly half of spike-specific TCRs reportedly target unmutated variant regions.

Source: peripheral blood, taken on day 0 of AZD1222 vaccination. The rearrangement uses TRBV6-5 and TRBJ1-4; 8 bases map to TRBD1. The receptor was isolated from an adult in good health. This CDR3 reads CASSQGAQGNEKLFF. DNA for the CDR3: TGTGCCAGCAGTCAGGGGGCGCAGGGTAATGAAAAACTGTTTTTT.